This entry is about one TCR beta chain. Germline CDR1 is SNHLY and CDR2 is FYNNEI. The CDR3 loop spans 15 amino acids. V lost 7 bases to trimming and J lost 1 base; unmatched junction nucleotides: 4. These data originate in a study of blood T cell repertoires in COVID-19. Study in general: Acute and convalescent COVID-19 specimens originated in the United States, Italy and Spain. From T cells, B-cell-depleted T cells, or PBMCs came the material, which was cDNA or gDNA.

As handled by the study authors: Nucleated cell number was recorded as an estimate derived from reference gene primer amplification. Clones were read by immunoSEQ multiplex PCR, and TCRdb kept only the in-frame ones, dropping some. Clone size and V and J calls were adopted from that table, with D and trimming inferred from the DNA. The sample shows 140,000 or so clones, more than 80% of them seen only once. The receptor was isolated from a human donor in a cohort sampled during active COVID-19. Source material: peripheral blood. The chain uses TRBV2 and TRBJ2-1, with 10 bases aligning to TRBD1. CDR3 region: CASIRDRGSYNEQFF. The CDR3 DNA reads TGTGCCAGCATCCGGGACAGGGGATCCTACAATGAGCAGTTCTTC.